Sequencing of this T cell receptor (beta chain) was carried out in a study of OX40 agonist ivuxolimab in advanced cancers. About the study: Patients enrolled in dose escalation were diagnosed with hepatocellular carcinoma, melanoma, renal cell or head and neck cancer.

Study-level results: Expanded clones were, on average, more numerous among CD8+ T cells than CD4+. At 0.1 to 3.0 mg/kg, CD4+ and CD8+ blood T cells expanded clonally by week 6.

About this clone: Its antigen is unidentified.

The germline gives CDR1 SGHNT, CDR2 YYREEE (reference sequence). V dropped 0 bases and J dropped 4 bases, with 16 bases sitting between them. The CDR3 has 17 residues. Generated by immunoSEQ multiplex PCR, the TCRdb table keeps only in-frame clones and is missing some. Here the sample spans 50,000 to 60,000 clones, about 88% being singletons. A history of autoimmune disease or systemic immunosuppression excluded patients. This receptor was taken from an adult with an advanced solid tumor such as melanoma, head and neck, liver or kidney cancer. V usage is TRBV5-4 and J usage is TRBJ2-2; possible D gene TRBD1, 5 bases. Specimen: CD4+ or CD8+ T cells sorted from blood, collected in a trial of the OX40 agonist ivuxolimab. CDR3 protein: CASSLGSGLGVTGELFF. CDR3 DNA sequence: TGTGCCAGCAGCTTGGGATCCGGGTTAGGGGTCACCGGGGAGCTGTTTTTT.